This paragraph covers one T cell receptor (beta chain) sequence. Its antigen is still unknown. Base qualities are not at hand, and no much larger clone is one base apart. The cohort consisted of 600 to 750 healthy bone marrow donors. At the time of sampling, every cohort member was nominally healthy, though immune exposures that went unrecorded were likely present. The donor tested CMV seronegative, placing the donor among the 300 to 400 seronegative members of the cohort. Every donor gave a peripheral blood sample, and the peripheral blood mononuclear cells from that sample were used for TCR beta sequencing. Genomic DNA extraction from the blood cell samples was performed with the Qiagen DNeasy Blood Extraction Kit. The library was made by the immunoSEQ multiplex PCR assay. The multiplex PCR relied on a mix of 60 forward primers for TCR Vbeta segments and 13 reverse primers for TCR Jbeta segments. A multiplex PCR assay on genomic DNA amplified the CDR3 region of rearranged TCR beta genes. The amplified TCR beta libraries were sequenced on the Illumina HiSeq System as 87-base-pair reads. As for the original processing: A later analysis tallied tens of millions of unique TCR beta chains across the 700 or so repertoires, and approximately 12 million of those chains were shared by two or more donors. Raw reads were error-corrected and collapsed into unique sequences by a nearest-neighbor algorithm in which closely related sequences were merged to remove PCR and sequencing errors. CDR3 sequences were aligned to IMGT reference sequences to assign V, D and J gene segments. For a sequence to be retained, at least a six-nucleotide match to both a V gene segment and a J gene segment was required. Rearrangements were classified as productive when the CDR3 lacked stop codons and remained in frame with V and J, and all other rearrangements were classified as non-productive. CDR3 was defined according to IMGT convention as the region running from the second conserved V-encoded cysteine to the conserved J-encoded phenylalanine. The earlier analysis of about 570 of the donors excluded any sequence lacking an unambiguous match to a single V gene segment. In an earlier analysis of several hundred of the donors, a V segment was called functional when productive rearrangements were above 56.7%, and segregating when the standard deviation between donors exceeded 5%. A statistical classification framework was developed to diagnose cytomegalovirus status using the catalog of TCR beta chain sequences. A later analysis assigned V and J genes by comparing TCR nucleotide sequences with IMGT/GENE-DB human TR gene sequences. In a later analysis, CDR3 sequences and most-parsimonious VDJ recombination scenarios were assigned using the TCRdist pipeline. In a later analysis, each TCR beta chain was defined by its CDR3 amino acid sequence together with its V-gene family, and reads lacking a unique V-gene family were excluded. A later analysis removed several hundred highly shared, low-generation-probability nucleotide sequences to deal with suspected cross-contamination and a sequencing artifact. In a later analysis, a clonal expansion index was calculated for each public chain from normalized within-repertoire ranks of inferred template counts. A later analysis computed generation probabilities with a VDJ recombination model fitted to out-of-frame rearrangements, and checked the results against IGoR. A later analysis scored TCR-TCR, TCR-HLA and TCR-CMV co-occurrence with hypergeometric tests, applying a repertoire-size bias correction to TCR pairs. To estimate false discovery rates, a later analysis permuted the HLA or CMV assignments 20 times. In a later analysis, co-occurring TCRs were grouped with DBSCAN, and TCRdist sequence similarity was added when clustering was performed within HLA-allele-positive subsets. For co-occurrence clustering, repertoires with fewer than 30,000 or more than 120,000 public chains were excluded, along with roughly five repertoires with anomalous nucleotide sharing. TCRdb holds this immuneACCESS table with in-frame rearrangements only. Some clones are missing; in checked studies, unresolved V genes explain under half, and the rest has no known cause. The V and J calls and clone size are taken from that table; D and trimming were inferred from the DNA. For this sample there are about 120,000 clones; around 81% appear just once. The leading ten clones occupy around 4.2% of the sample.

V is shortened by 3 bases, J by 7 bases, and the region joining them spans 16 bases. From the cysteine up to the phenylalanine, the CDR3 has a length of 16 residues. Left in the record is the CDR3 DNA by itself, 48 bases read in frame from the first base. From a lookup of the germline V gene, CDR1 and CDR2 are MDHEN and SYDVKM. This specimen comes from a study of cytomegalovirus exposure and HLA in healthy donors (dated by TCRdb to 2017 to 2019). A note on the overall study: According to an earlier analysis of 587 of the donors, about 190 million T cells yielded over 90 million unique TCR beta sequences and less than 300 Gb of sequence data. An early release covering roughly 640 HLA-typed donors comprised roughly 300 gigabases of sequencing data and roughly 85 million unique TCR sequences. Of the roughly 430 genotyped donors, 65% to 90% fell in the genetic ancestry cluster associated with self-reported Caucasian donors. The study aimed to test whether cataloging public T cell receptors could reveal signatures of past pathogen exposure. The study profiled the T cell repertoires of some 610 subjects by immunosequencing and related them to cytomegalovirus serostatus. A separate validation cohort of some 130 different subjects was used in addition to the approximately 700-subject first cohort. High-throughput TCR immunosequencing, statistical association of individual TCRs with disease status, and machine learning were combined to predict cytomegalovirus infection status. In a later analysis, previously published TCR beta repertoires from more than 500 donors were re-analyzed and high-resolution HLA genotyping was added so that TCR occurrence patterns could be studied. Rather than using new phenotypic data, the later analysis identified candidate immune exposures from TCR beta sequences and from how often those sequences occurred across donors. In an earlier analysis of roughly 600 of the donors, high-throughput TCR beta sequencing was used to judge whether each TCR beta V gene segment behaved as functional or pseudogenic. Donor age, sex, ethnicity and CMV serostatus were collected together with the repertoire data. Genome-wide SNP genotypes for about 65% of the roughly 670 donors were used in a later genetic analysis, which treated that subset as a discovery cohort. All discovery cohort repertoires had been generated using a single sequencing platform. Both class I and class II loci were covered by HLA typing, at four-digit resolution. The number of typed donors differed by locus: about 620-640 for A, B, C, DRB1 and DQB1; approximately 520 for DQA1; approximately 600 for DPA1; and about 450 for DPB1. A handful of DR-DQ haplotypes were treated as single units for association and clustering because of strong linkage in the cohort. Across around 400 genotyped donors of the cohort, an average of about 240,000 unique TCR beta nucleotide sequences per donor were sequenced, and approximately 17% of those sequences were non-productive.

Study-wide findings and limitations: According to a later analysis, most CMV-associated TCR beta chains appeared to be HLA-restricted, and the HLA associations seemed to be driven largely by CMV exposure. When HLA alleles, especially DR and DQ, strongly co-occurred, attributing TCR associations to individual alleles was difficult. A few of the identified cytomegalovirus-associated TCR beta chains were confirmed in vitro to be specific for cytomegalovirus antigens. Because counts were too low, fewer than 20 rarely observed V segments, including chromosome 9 orphons, were excluded from the earlier analysis of 587 of the donors. Several of the top co-occurrence clusters appeared to be linked to parvovirus B19, influenza, CMV and Epstein-Barr virus, according to a later analysis. In a later analysis, TCR association rates were found to vary across HLA loci, with the most associated TCRs seen for DRB1 alleles and the fewest for HLA-C alleles. HLA typing was unavailable for some donors at each locus, so association tests used only the typed subset. A group of highly shared sequence variants was considered likely to be a technical artifact of the sequencing pipeline. Correlated functional status among segregating V segments might be attributable to linkage disequilibrium, but an unknown experimental factor could not be ruled out. While some public TCRs were present in many individuals, most TCR sequences turned up only very rarely across donors. The cohort was sequenced for TCR beta chains only, and without alpha or paired-chain data the features that could be detected were limited. Presence/absence analyses assumed roughly uniform sequencing depth across donors, an assumption that may not hold. In both the original and validation cohorts, the classifier was reported to diagnose cytomegalovirus status with high specificity and sensitivity. An earlier analysis of roughly 570 of the donors showed that most TCR beta V segments appeared in productive rearrangements either about 87% or about 30% of the time, which broadly matched IMGT annotations. A further reported finding was that TCR beta sequences accurately predicted the HLA-A and HLA-B alleles for most subjects in the first cohort. Specific HLA alleles were associated with 15,000 to 20,000 TCR beta sequences at a false discovery rate of 0.05 in a later analysis. In a later genetic analysis, a missense DCLRE1C variant was associated with V-gene and J-gene trimming of TCR beta chains, and the association was replicated in an independent cohort. The authors suggested that the approach could potentially be extended to other disease states and immunological phenotypes. CMV serostatus was the only immune exposure information available for the cohort. Compared with the 666-donor mean, donors in an Asian-associated ancestry cluster had fewer N-insertions in productive TCRs, according to a later genetic analysis. In the study, around 160 TCR beta chains were listed as associated with cytomegalovirus. A later analysis found that HLA-associated TCR beta chains were more clonally expanded and had lower generation probabilities than equally common non-associated chains. Because the 87-base-pair reads could not distinguish some IMGT-functional V segments, including TRBV6-2 and TRBV6-3, those segments were excluded.

The material sequenced was PBMCs. Rearrangement joined TRBV28 to TRBJ1-6; the D gene lacks a confident call. This TCR was sampled from a woman aged 30 to 39 in good health and CMV-seronegative. The DNA sequence is TGTGCCAGCAGTTTGGGTGGAGGGTTGGGGAATTCACCCCTCCACTTT. The encoded protein is CASSLGGGLGNSPLHF. This CDR3, with the reference TRBV28 and TRBJ1-6 proteins standing in past its ends, gives the full variable domain DVKVTQSSRYLVKRTGEKVFLECVQDMDHENMFWYRQDPGLGLRLIYFSYDVKMKEKGDIPEGYSVSREKKERFSLILESASTNQTSMYLCASSLGGGLGNSPLHFGNGTRLTVT.